This T cell receptor beta chain was identified during a study of cytomegalovirus exposure and HLA in healthy donors. Overall study results and limits: Investigators reported under 200 TCR beta chains as tied to cytomegalovirus. CMV serostatus was the only immune exposure information that was available.

This clone was seen a single time. Its antigen remains unidentified. The PCR made use of 60 Vbeta and 13 Jbeta primers. Clones were read by immunoSEQ multiplex PCR, and TCRdb kept only the in-frame ones, dropping some. The data hold roughly 200,000 clones, with 55% to 75% observed a single time. The TCR comes from a man in his forties or fifties in good health and CMV-seropositive. The sequencing input was PBMCs.

The CDR3 nucleotides are TGTGCCAGCAGCTCCGGGACAGACTATGGCTACACCTTC. This codes for CASSSGTDYGYTF. The chain combines TRBV5-5 with TRBJ1-2; 7 positions agree with TRBD1. The CDR3 has 13 residues. Germline V gives CDR1 SGHKS, CDR2 YYEKEE (reference sequence). V lost 3 bases and J lost 3; bases outside the gene matches: 2.